This TCR beta chain emerged from a study of blood T cells in healthy people across ages. Across the whole study: For every two T cells, template switching captured about one barcoded beta molecule. Notes on the study in general: The fall in TCR beta diversity per million T cells was roughly linear with age.

In its sample, this clonotype was seen a few times. The antigen is undetermined. V gave up 4 bases and J gave up 8 bases, with 11 bases separating them. Germline V lookup: CDR1 SQVTM, CDR2 ANQGSEA. This CDR3 has 11 amino acids. Staff drew ten milliliters of peripheral blood from each donor. A sample-barcoded 5' primer and a J-beta primer mix were used in a second PCR of about 7 to 12 cycles. TCRdb reprocessed the 5' RACE reads with MiXCR, giving one entry per CDR3 protein. The top ten hold under 5% of the sample, which has some 1,500,000 distinct CDR3 sequences, approximately 42% seen once. The sequence derives from a woman under 30 in good health. The chain recombines TRBV29-1 with TRBJ1-1; D unclear. Sequencing was performed on blood. CDR3 DNA: TGCAGCGTTGTATCAGACCTAGAAGCTTTCTTT. It translates to CSVVSDLEAFF.